A selection of T cell receptor beta chains follows, all from one sample in a study of response to subunit inactivated influenza vaccine. TCRdb processed the RT-PCR reads anew with MiXCR; each CDR3 protein has one entry. The sample carries 200,000 to 300,000 distinct CDR3 sequences, 12% recorded once. Sequenced here: non-naive T cells sorted from PBMCs, sampled less than 15 days before vaccination. These receptors all come from a man aged 45 to 65 who received an inactivated influenza vaccine. CDR3s include the opening cysteine and the closing phenylalanine or tryptophan. The D gene is left open where the match is weak. The listing skips clone size in some rows; elsewhere it reads once, few, many or a size class.

clone_size | j_call | d_call | v_call | cdr3_nt | cdr3_aa
few | TRBJ2-7 | TRBD1 | TRBV10-3 | TGTGCCATCAGAACAGGGGGGATCTACTACGAGCAGTACTTC | CAIRTGGIYYEQYF
few | TRBJ2-1 | TRBD2 | TRBV7-2 | TGTGCCAGCAGCTTAAGGCCCGCTAGCGGGGGGTATGAGCAGTTCTTC | CASSLRPASGGYEQFF
- | TRBJ2-7 | - | TRBV20-1 | TGCAGTGCTCCCGACTGGAGCTCCTACGAGCAGTACTTC | CSAPDWSSYEQYF
few | TRBJ2-1 | - | TRBV2 | TGTGCCAGCACTCCCCATGTGGGGAATGAGCAGTTCTTC | CASTPHVGNEQFF
many | TRBJ2-6 | - | TRBV5-1 | TGCGCCAGCAGCTTGGCTGGACGTATACTCTCTGGGGCCAACGTCCTGACTTTC | CASSLAGRILSGANVLTF
- | TRBJ1-4 | - | TRBV20-1 | TGCAGTGGTACAGGGTTGGGGGAAAAACTGTTTTTT | CSGTGLGEKLFF
many | TRBJ1-5 | TRBD1 | TRBV12-3/TRBV12-4 | TGTGCCAGCAAGAAAGAGGGGGCCGTCAATCAGCCCCAGCATTTT | CASKKEGAVNQPQHF
- | TRBJ2-2 | - | TRBV3-1 | TGTGCCAGCAGCCAAGCGGGAATAACCGGGGAGCTGTTTTTT | CASSQAGITGELFF
many | TRBJ2-7 | TRBD2 | TRBV6-2/TRBV6-3 | TGTGCCAGCAGTTACCCCGCCTGGACTAGCGGCAATTACGAGCAGTACTTC | CASSYPAWTSGNYEQYF
few | TRBJ2-7 | - | TRBV2 | TGTGCCAGCTTAGCAGGGGGGAGGTACGAGCAGTACTTC | CASLAGGRYEQYF
- | TRBJ1-5 | TRBD1 | TRBV20-1 | TGCAGTGCTAGAGACGGACAGGGTACGAGCAATCAGCCCCAGCATTTT | CSARDGQGTSNQPQHF
- | TRBJ2-7 | - | TRBV13 | TGTGCCAGCAGCTTAGGCCTTGGGGCAGTCTACTACGAGCAGTACTTC | CASSLGLGAVYYEQYF
- | TRBJ2-7 | - | TRBV18 | TGTGCCAGCTCACGACCCGGTGGCGAGCAGTACTTC | CASSRPGGEQYF
few | TRBJ2-2 | - | TRBV7-8 | TGTGCCAGCAGCTCCACAGGGATCACCGGGGAGCTGTTTTTT | CASSSTGITGELFF
once | TRBJ2-7 | - | TRBV20-1 | TGCAGTGCTTCCAGGACCTACGAGCAGTACTTC | CSASRTYEQYF
- | TRBJ2-6 | - | TRBV6-2/TRBV6-3 | TGTGCCAGCAGTCCCGGACGAATGATCTCTGGGGCCAACGTCCTGACTTTC | CASSPGRMISGANVLTF